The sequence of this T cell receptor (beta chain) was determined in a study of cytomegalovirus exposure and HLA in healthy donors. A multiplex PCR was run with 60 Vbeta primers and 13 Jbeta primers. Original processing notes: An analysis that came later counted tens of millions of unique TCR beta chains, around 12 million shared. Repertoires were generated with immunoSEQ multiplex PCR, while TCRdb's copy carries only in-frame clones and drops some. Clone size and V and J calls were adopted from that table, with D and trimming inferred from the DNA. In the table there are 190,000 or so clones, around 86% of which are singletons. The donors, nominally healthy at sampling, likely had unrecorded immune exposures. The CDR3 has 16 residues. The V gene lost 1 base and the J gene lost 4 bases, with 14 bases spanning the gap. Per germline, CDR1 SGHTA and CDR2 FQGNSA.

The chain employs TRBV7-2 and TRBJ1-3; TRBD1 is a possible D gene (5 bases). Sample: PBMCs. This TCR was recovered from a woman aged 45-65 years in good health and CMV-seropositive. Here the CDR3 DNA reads TGTGCCAGCAGCTTAGGGGCTCAGGGCTCAGGAAACACCATATATTTT. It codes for CASSLGAQGSGNTIYF.